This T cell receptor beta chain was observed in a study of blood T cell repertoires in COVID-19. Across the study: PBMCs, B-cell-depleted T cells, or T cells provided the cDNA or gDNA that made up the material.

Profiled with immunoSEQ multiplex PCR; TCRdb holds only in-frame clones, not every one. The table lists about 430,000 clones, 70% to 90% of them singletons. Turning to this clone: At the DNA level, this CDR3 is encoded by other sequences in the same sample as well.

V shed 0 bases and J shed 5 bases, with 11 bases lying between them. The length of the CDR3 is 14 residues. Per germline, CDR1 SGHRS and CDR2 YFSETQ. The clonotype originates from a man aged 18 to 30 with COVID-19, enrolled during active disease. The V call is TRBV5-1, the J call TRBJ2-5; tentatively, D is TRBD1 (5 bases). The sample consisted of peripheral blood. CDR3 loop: CASSLGRAGETQYF. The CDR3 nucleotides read TGCGCCAGCAGCTTGGGCCGGGCAGGGGAGACCCAGTACTTC.